The 28 T cell receptor beta chains presented below share a single source sample, sequenced in a study of T cell repertoires in cytomegalovirus infection. MiXCR, applied by TCRdb to the reads, yields one record per CDR3 protein. The sample lists roughly 230,000 distinct CDR3 sequences, 17% seen once, with less than 60% in the top ten. The sample taken for sequencing was CD8+ T cells from PBMCs. These receptors all stem from a human donor in good health (CMV status not recorded). Some clones in this sample may be carry-over from other donors' samples.

This chain uses TRBV4-1 with TRBJ2-5; maybe TRBD1 (6 bases). The CDR3 loop spans 20 amino acids. The ends were cut back, 0 bases at V and 3 bases at J, with 26 bases in the middle. The germline V gene has CDR1 MGHRA and CDR2 YSYEKL. Written as DNA, the CDR3 is TGCGCCAGCAGCCAAGATCATTGGCCAGGGGCCAGAAATTCCGAAGAGACCCAGTACTTC. This translates into CASSQDHWPGARNSEETQYF.

The chain uses TRBV7-3 and TRBJ2-1; D remains ambiguous. The V gene lost 4 bases and the J gene lost 10 bases, with 8 bases spanning the gap. The CDR3 totals 11 residues. CDR1 is SGHTA and CDR2 is FQGTGA in the germline V gene. The CDR3 sequence: CASSSPNEQFF. CDR3 DNA sequence: TGTGCCAGCAGCTCCCCAAACGAGCAGTTCTTC.

The genes are TRBV28 and TRBJ1-2; 9 bases are a match to TRBD1. The ends lost 4 bases at V and 6 bases at J; junction bases unmatched: 9. Per germline, CDR1 MDHEN and CDR2 SYDVKM. The CDR3 extends over 15 amino acids. The CDR3 loop reads CASSSTPDRGNGYTF. The CDR3 region has the DNA TGTGCCAGCAGTTCCACCCCGGACAGGGGAAATGGCTACACCTTC.

CDR3 nucleotide sequence: TGTGCCAGCAACAGGGTGATTGGCTTCACTGAAGCTTTCTTT. The encoded protein is CASNRVIGFTEAFF. The V and J genes are TRBV28 and TRBJ1-1; D possibly corresponds to TRBD1 (6 bases). CDR3 length equals 14 residues. Germline CDR1 reads MDHEN; CDR2 reads SYDVKM. The V gene lost 7 bases and the J gene lost 4 bases, with 16 bases spanning the gap. The full variable domain, rest sourced from reference TRBV28 and TRBJ1-1, is DVKVTQSSRYLVKRTGEKVFLECVQDMDHENMFWYRQDPGLGLRLIYFSYDVKMKEKGDIPEGYSVSREKKERFSLILESASTNQTSMYLCASNRVIGFTEAFFGQGTRLTVV.

The chain carries TRBV2 and TRBJ2-3, with D possibly TRBD1 on 5 matching bases. Germline V CDR1 and CDR2: SNHLY, FYNNEI. Trimming pared 4 bases from V and 2 bases from J, leaving 16 bases between. This CDR3 has 16 residues. CDR3 amino acids: CASSVGPRALTDTQYF. In DNA, the CDR3 is TGTGCCAGCAGTGTAGGGCCCAGGGCCCTCACAGATACGCAGTATTTT.

On this clonotype: A much larger clone is a single base away; this may be a read error. The chain employs TRBV7-3 and TRBJ2-1, with 7 bases identical to TRBD2. The CDR3 totals 16 residues. Trimming took 5 bases from V and 9 from J; bases not matched to a gene: 16. Germline V lookup: CDR1 SGHTA, CDR2 FQGTGA. The CDR3 loop is CASSPKERTRVGEQFF. CDR3 coding DNA: TGTGCCAGCAGCCCGAAAGAGCGGACTAGGGTTGGTGAGCAGTTCTTC.

The rearrangement joins TRBV5-1 to TRBJ1-4; a possible D gene is TRBD1 (5 bases). CDR1 is SGHRS, CDR2 YFSETQ, per germline. This CDR3 is built from 16 residues. V was shortened by 3 bases and J by 5 bases, with 17 bases between the two germline ends. CDR3: CASSWERTSTNEKLFF. CDR3 in DNA: TGCGCCAGCAGCTGGGAACGGACAAGTACAAATGAAAAACTGTTTTTT.

The rearrangement joins TRBV4-2 to TRBJ2-1, with a tentative D call TRBD1 (5 bases). The CDR3 has 16 amino acids. The germline gives CDR1 LGHNA, CDR2 YNFKEQ. Trimming removed 1 base at V and 2 bases at J, with 12 bases between. CDR3 in DNA: TGTGCCAGCAGCCAAGTAGGGCAGGGCACCTACAATGAGCAGTTCTTC. Translated: CASSQVGQGTYNEQFF.

This clonotype appeared many times. V usage is TRBV29-1 and J usage is TRBJ1-2; D is unclear. V was pared by 7 bases and J by 5 bases, with 23 bases between. The CDR3 length is 15 residues. Germline V gene data show CDR1 as SQVTM and CDR2 as ANQGSEA. The CDR3 loop reads CSGYIRVGRVYGYTF. CDR3 DNA: TGCAGCGGCTACATTCGGGTAGGAAGGGTATATGGCTACACCTTC. Based on the CDR3 plus reference TRBV29-1 and TRBJ1-2, the full variable domain is SAVISQKPSRDICQRGTSLTIQCQVDSQVTMMFWYRQQPGQSLTLIATANQGSEATYESGFVIDKFPISRPNLTFSTLTVSNMSPEDSSIYLCSGYIRVGRVYGYTFGSGTRLTVV.

This clonotype has at least ten counts. The V and J genes are TRBV6-5 and TRBJ2-2; the D is unclear. CDR1 and CDR2 (germline): MNHEY, SVGAGI. The CDR3 runs 16 residues. V lost 10 bases, J lost 10 bases, and 28 bases lay in between. The CDR3 region has the DNA TGTGCCACCCACCCGGGCCAGACGGGTCTGCTTGAGGAGCTGTTTTTT. As protein: CATHPGQTGLLEELFF.

In its sample, this clonotype was seen many times. The V call is TRBV7-2, the J call TRBJ2-7, with D perhaps TRBD2 (5 bases). V dropped 3 bases and J dropped 2 bases, with 14 bases sitting between them. There are 15 residues in the CDR3. Germline V lookup: CDR1 SGHTA, CDR2 FQGNSA. DNA of the CDR3: TGTGCCAGCAGCTTCGCCTCAGCGGTTACCTACGAGCAGTACTTC. Translated: CASSFASAVTYEQYF.

V gene TRBV5-5 combines with J gene TRBJ1-1; 11 bases align to TRBD1. J was trimmed by 6 bases and V by 4 bases; bases with no gene match: 5. Per germline, CDR1 SGHKS and CDR2 YYEKEE (reference sequence). The CDR3 contains 14 residues. The DNA of the CDR3 is TGTGCCAGCAGCGGAGGACAGGGGGCATCTGAAGCTTTCTTT. Its translation: CASSGGQGASEAFF.

This clonotype was counted a few times. The chain has TRBV7-9 and TRBJ1-1; tentative D call: TRBD1 (6 bases). Germline-derived CDR1 and CDR2 are SEHNR and FQNEAQ (reference sequence). The CDR3 extends over 16 amino acids. The ends were cut back, 1 base at V and 3 bases at J, with 15 bases in the middle. CDR3 in amino acids: CASSLDRLGADTEAFF. DNA of the CDR3: TGTGCCAGCAGCTTAGACCGTCTGGGGGCGGACACTGAAGCTTTCTTT. The full variable domain, rest sourced from reference TRBV7-9 and TRBJ1-1, is DTGVSQNPRHKITKRGQNVTFRCDPISEHNRLYWYRQTLGQGPEFLTYFQNEAQLEKSRLLSDRFSAERPKGSFSTLEIQRTEQGDSAMYLCASSLDRLGADTEAFFGQGTRLTVV.

The chain links TRBV2 to TRBJ2-7; 7 bases fit TRBD1. The CDR3 contains 13 residues. Per germline, CDR1 SNHLY and CDR2 FYNNEI. V shed 5 bases, J shed 0 bases, and the junction held 1 base outside the gene matches. CDR3 region: CASSTGDSYEQYF. The CDR3 DNA sequence: TGTGCCAGCAGTACAGGGGACTCCTACGAGCAGTACTTC.

This clonotype came up many times. V is TRBV7-2 and J is TRBJ2-4; D possibly corresponds to TRBD2 (5 bases). The germline V gene has CDR1 SGHTA and CDR2 FQGNSA. The CDR3 sequence is 13 residues long. Trimming took 2 bases from V and 11 from J, leaving 13 bases between them. The CDR3 nucleotides are TGTGCCAGCAGCTTATTCGAGGGCAGCGTTCAGTACTTC. This encodes CASSLFEGSVQYF.

Points on this clonotype: It may be a read error: a sequence one base away is much more abundant. This sequence joins TRBV7-6 and TRBJ2-3; tentatively, D is TRBD2 (6 bases). The V and J ends lost 4 bases and 1 base respectively, with 18 bases between them. This CDR3 has 17 residues. Germline CDR1 reads SGHVS; CDR2 reads FNYEAQ. CDR3 DNA: TGTGCCAGCAGCTCCCCGGGGCTGACGGGGGGCACAGATACGCAGTATTTT. Translation: CASSSPGLTGGTDTQYF. Looking up the rest from reference TRBV7-6 and TRBJ2-3 gives the full variable domain: GAGVSQSPRYKVTKRGQDVALRCDPISGHVSLYWYRQALGQGPEFLTYFNYEAQQDKSGLPNDRFSAERPEGSISTLTIQRTEQRDSAMYRCASSSPGLTGGTDTQYFGPGTRLTVL.

This clonotype was counted only a few times. The gene calls are TRBV28 and TRBJ2-7, with 12 bases aligning to TRBD2. The CDR3 is made up of 19 amino acids. The germline gives CDR1 MDHEN, CDR2 SYDVKM. J gave up 6 bases and V 7 bases, and 22 bases lay outside the gene matches. CDR3 residues: CASTPGPLAGGVPFSEQYF. The CDR3 DNA is TGTGCCAGCACACCGGGACCACTAGCGGGGGGAGTGCCTTTTTCCGAGCAGTACTTC. Based on the CDR3 plus reference TRBV28 and TRBJ2-7, the full variable domain is DVKVTQSSRYLVKRTGEKVFLECVQDMDHENMFWYRQDPGLGLRLIYFSYDVKMKEKGDIPEGYSVSREKKERFSLILESASTNQTSMYLCASTPGPLAGGVPFSEQYFGPGTRLTVT.

A few counts support this clonotype. The chain recombines TRBV19 with TRBJ2-5; 14 positions match TRBD2. CDR3 length: 16 residues. The trim removed 7 bases at V and 9 bases at J, leaving 13 bases unmatched. Looked up from germline, CDR1 is LNHDA and CDR2 is SQIVND (reference sequence). CDR3 loop: CASTAGTSGGRWAQYF. The CDR3 DNA reads TGTGCCAGTACCGCCGGGACTAGCGGGGGCCGCTGGGCCCAGTACTTC.

This clonotype showed up many times. This chain uses TRBV11-2 with TRBJ2-1; TRBD1 matches at 7 bases. The CDR3 contains 13 residues. V lost 8 bases to trimming and J lost 4 bases; unmatched junction nucleotides: 5. Germline loops: CDR1 SGHAT, CDR2 FQNNGV. The CDR3 sequence: CASGLTGYNEQFF. The CDR3 DNA reads as TGTGCCAGCGGATTGACAGGGTACAATGAGCAGTTCTTC.

The chain uses TRBV7-6 and TRBJ1-3; D unclear. The CDR3 contains 15 residues. Germline lookup yields CDR1 SGHVS and CDR2 FNYEAQ. With 5 bases removed from V and 5 bases from J, the gap between germline ends came to 16 bases. CDR3 DNA: TGTGCCAGCAGCCCCCCGGGAAGCTCCAGAAACACCATATATTTT. This translates into CASSPPGSSRNTIYF. The complete variable domain, with remaining parts taken from reference TRBV7-6 and TRBJ1-3, reads GAGVSQSPRYKVTKRGQDVALRCDPISGHVSLYWYRQALGQGPEFLTYFNYEAQQDKSGLPNDRFSAERPEGSISTLTIQRTEQRDSAMYRCASSPPGSSRNTIYFGEGSWLTVV.

The chain joins TRBV7-6 to TRBJ2-3, with 7 bases matching TRBD2. Germline V gene sequence: CDR1 SGHVS, CDR2 FNYEAQ. The CDR3 is 17 residues long. V dropped 4 bases and J dropped 6; count of bases not matched to a gene: 16. CDR3 bases: TGTGCCAGCAGCTCGGAGCGACAGCGGGGTTCGATGGATACGCAGTATTTT. Protein sequence: CASSSERQRGSMDTQYF. Full variable domain (remainder filled in from reference TRBV7-6 and TRBJ2-3): GAGVSQSPRYKVTKRGQDVALRCDPISGHVSLYWYRQALGQGPEFLTYFNYEAQQDKSGLPNDRFSAERPEGSISTLTIQRTEQRDSAMYRCASSSERQRGSMDTQYFGPGTRLTVL.

On this clonotype itself: Being one base from a much bigger clone, this may be a read error. This chain joins TRBV5-4 and TRBJ1-1, with D tentatively TRBD1 (5 bases). This CDR3 has 14 amino acids. V lost 3 bases and J 6 bases, leaving 15 bases between the germline ends. Germline V gives CDR1 SGHNT, CDR2 YYREEE (reference sequence). As DNA, the CDR3 is TGTGCCAGCAGCTCAACGGACAAGGGGCCTGAAGCTTTCTTT. Protein: CASSSTDKGPEAFF.

The chain has TRBV5-1 and TRBJ2-7; maybe TRBD2 (6 bases). The CDR3 loop spans 14 amino acids. Germline assignment: CDR1 SGHRS and CDR2 YFSETQ. V was clipped by 3 bases and J by 2 bases, with 12 bases between them. CDR3 nucleotides: TGCGCCAGCAGCTGGGGAGGAGAAACCTACGAGCAGTACTTC. Its protein is CASSWGGETYEQYF.

This clonotype was counted only a few times. The chain combines TRBV2 with TRBJ2-1, with D unclear. CDR1 SNHLY and CDR2 FYNNEI come from the germline V gene. The CDR3 length is 13 residues. The ends were cut back, 3 bases at V and 9 bases at J, with 12 bases in the middle. CDR3 nucleotide sequence: TGTGCCAGCAGTGATGACCAGAGCAGTGAGCAGTTCTTC. Translation: CASSDDQSSEQFF.

This clonotype has just a few counts. This chain uses TRBV4-1 with TRBJ2-7; TRBD2 matches at 8 bases. This CDR3 spans 18 amino acids. Unmatched junction bases numbered 14, after V lost 0 bases and J lost 4 bases. The germline V gene encodes CDR1 MGHRA and CDR2 YSYEKL. The CDR3 spells CASSQDVLAEGWLYEQYF. In DNA, the CDR3 is TGCGCCAGCAGCCAAGATGTACTAGCGGAGGGATGGCTATACGAGCAGTACTTC.

The chain couples TRBV20-1 to TRBJ2-5; no clear D. V lost 5 bases, J lost 4 bases, and 14 bases lay in between. CDR1 DFQATT and CDR2 SNEGSKA come from the germline V gene (reference sequence). CDR3 length: 13 amino acids. CDR3 sequence: CSAGRDAAETQYF. DNA of the CDR3: TGCAGTGCTGGAAGAGACGCTGCAGAGACCCAGTACTTC.

CDR3 amino acids: CASSLKISLSKHGYTF. For the CDR3, the DNA is TGTGCCAGCAGTTTGAAGATAAGCTTGAGTAAGCATGGCTACACCTTC. The V and J genes are TRBV28 and TRBJ1-2; D is unclear. Trimming shortened V by 3 bases and J by 6 bases, and 20 bases separated the two germline ends. Germline V gene data show CDR1 as MDHEN and CDR2 as SYDVKM. The CDR3 contains 16 residues.

This clonotype has at least ten counts. J is TRBJ2-2 and V is TRBV4-3, with D possibly TRBD2 on 5 matching bases. The CDR3 covers 17 residues. The germline CDR1 and CDR2 sequences are LGHNA and YSLEER. Trimming took 0 bases from V and 2 from J, leaving 13 bases between them. DNA of the CDR3: TGCGCCAGCAGCCAAGATTTTTCGGGGATCAACACCGGGGAGCTGTTTTTT. It yields the protein CASSQDFSGINTGELFF.